A single sample is the source of the 15 T cell receptor beta chains below, sequenced in a study of CXCR4 blockade with PD-1 therapy in pancreatic cancer. Measured with immunoSEQ multiplex PCR; TCRdb has only the in-frame clones, and not every one. Among roughly 4,900 clones listed, approximately 60% were seen once. Source material: tumor tissue. Every receptor here comes from a human donor with pancreatic ductal adenocarcinoma.

This chain connects TRBV9 to TRBJ1-1, with D uncertain. Germline CDR1 SGDLS, CDR2 YYNGEE. V was clipped by 0 bases and J by 3 bases, with 9 bases between them. CDR3 size: 14 residues. CDR3 region: CASSVDATHTEAFF. In DNA, the CDR3 is TGTGCCAGCAGCGTAGATGCGACACACACTGAAGCTTTCTTT. Complete variable domain (other parts from reference TRBV9 and TRBJ1-1): DSGVTQTPKHLITATGQRVTLRCSPRSGDLSVYWYQQSLDQGLQFLIQYYNGEERAKGNILERFSAQQFPDLHSELNLSSLELGDSALYFCASSVDATHTEAFFGQGTRLTVV.

The chain combines TRBV19 with TRBJ2-3, with D possibly being TRBD1 or TRBD2 (5 bases each). The CDR3 consists of 13 residues. Looked up from germline, CDR1 is LNHDA and CDR2 is SQIVND (reference sequence). Trimming left V 5 bases short and J 8 bases short, with 14 bases between. CDR3 protein: CASSSGTFGTQYF. The CDR3, as DNA: TGTGCCAGTAGTTCCGGGACCTTCGGTACGCAGTATTTT. Full variable domain (rest looked up from reference TRBV19 and TRBJ2-3): DGGITQSPKYLFRKEGQNVTLSCEQNLNHDAMYWYRQDPGQGLRLIYYSQIVNDFQKGDIAEGYSVSREKKESFPLTVTSAQKNPTAFYLCASSSGTFGTQYFGPGTRLTVL.

Worth noting for this clone: The germline gene is not matched at one end of the junction; a read error may be the cause. This sequence joins TRBV19 and TRBJ1-3; D ambiguous. Germline V gene lookup returns CDR1 LNHDA and CDR2 SQIVND (reference sequence). The CDR3 length is 16 residues. This CDR3 is CASARFGESSGNTIYF. Here the CDR3 DNA reads TGTGCCAGTGCGCGGTTCGGTGAAAGCTCTGGAAACACTATATATTTT.

This chain uses TRBV18 with TRBJ1-2, with 10 bases aligning to TRBD1. Germline V CDR1 and CDR2: KGHSH, LQKENI. The CDR3 is 16 residues long. V lost 3 bases to trimming and J lost 7 bases; unmatched junction nucleotides: 11. CDR3 coding DNA: TGTGCCAGCTCACCGACGGGACAGGGGACGATAGGTGGCTACACCTTC. Translated, it gives CASSPTGQGTIGGYTF.

The chain uses TRBV7-4 and TRBJ2-3; D might be TRBD2 (6 bases). V was cut by 4 bases and J by 2 bases, with 13 bases left in between. The CDR3 extends over 15 amino acids. The germline gives CDR1 SGHVT, CDR2 SQSDAQ. CDR3 nucleotides: TGTGCCAGCAGCTCAAGCGGGCACGTCACAGATACGCAGTATTTT. Its translation: CASSSSGHVTDTQYF.

V is TRBV29-1 and J is TRBJ1-1; D is unresolved. Germline CDR1 is SQVTM and CDR2 is ANQGSEA. The CDR3 extends over 15 amino acids. Deletions cut 6 bases from V and 0 bases from J, with 17 bases between. The CDR3 nucleotides read TGCAGCGTAGATCTGGGAGGGATAGTGAACACTGAAGCTTTCTTT. Translating gives CSVDLGGIVNTEAFF.

The gene calls are TRBV28 and TRBJ1-1; D ambiguous. Trimming stripped 2 bases from V and 5 bases from J, with 6 bases between. Germline-derived CDR1 and CDR2 are MDHEN and SYDVKM. The CDR3 has 12 residues. CDR3 bases: TGTGCCAGCAGTTTAGGGTGGACTGAAGCTTTCTTT. Amino acids: CASSLGWTEAFF.

This chain connects TRBV6-8 to TRBJ2-5; D is unresolved. This CDR3 has 15 amino acids. V lost 0 bases and J 2 bases, leaving 10 bases between the germline ends. CDR1 MNHGY and CDR2 SAAAGT come from the germline V gene. Here the CDR3 DNA reads TGTGCCAGCAGTTACTCGTCTGGCGAACAAGAGACCCAGTACTTC. It translates to CASSYSSGEQETQYF.

The count of this clone is one. This chain connects TRBV19 to TRBJ1-4, with D uncertain. This CDR3 has 12 amino acids. The germline V gene has CDR1 LNHDA and CDR2 SQIVND (reference sequence). Trimming shortened V by 3 bases and J by 8 bases, and 7 bases separated the two germline ends. The CDR3 sequence: CASSMSVEKLFF. The CDR3, as DNA: TGTGCCAGTAGTATGTCGGTAGAAAAACTGTTTTTT.

The V call is TRBV29-1, the J call TRBJ2-2; D perhaps matches TRBD2 (7 bases). V gave up 6 bases and J gave up 7 bases, with 18 bases separating them. Per germline, CDR1 SQVTM and CDR2 ANQGSEA. There are 14 residues in the CDR3. CDR3 in DNA: TGCAGCGTCCGAAGGTCAGGGGAGGGCGGGGAGCTGTTTTTT. Translation: CSVRRSGEGGELFF.

In this sample, this clone turned up a few times. The V and J genes are TRBV6-1 and TRBJ2-7; possibly TRBD2 for D (5 bases). The germline CDR1 and CDR2 sequences are MNHNS and SASEGT. The CDR3 runs to 15 residues. V gave up 1 base and J gave up 3 bases, with 13 bases separating them. CDR3 loop: CASSEVGGSHYEQYF. CDR3 bases: TGTGCCAGCAGTGAAGTTGGAGGATCCCACTACGAGCAGTACTTC.

The CDR3 protein is CASSRTQGNTIYF. The CDR3 bases are TGTGCCAGCAGCCGCACCCAGGGAAACACCATATATTTT. V usage is TRBV28 and J usage is TRBJ1-3; D not certain. CDR3 length: 13 residues. With 6 bases removed from V and 4 bases from J, the gap between germline ends came to 10 bases. Germline lookup yields CDR1 MDHEN and CDR2 SYDVKM.

This clone was observed a handful of times. The chain uses TRBV18 and TRBJ2-3; TRBD2 matches 10 bases. The CDR3 consists of 15 residues. The J segment lost 4 bases and the V segment lost 2 bases, leaving 3 bases of the junction unmatched. CDR1 KGHSH and CDR2 LQKENI come from the germline V gene. The CDR3 loop is CASSPSLAGADTQYF. DNA for the CDR3: TGTGCCAGCTCACCATCCCTAGCGGGGGCAGATACGCAGTATTTT.

The V gene is TRBV30, the J gene TRBJ2-7; tentatively, D is TRBD1 (5 bases). CDR3 length equals 11 residues. V dropped 2 bases and J dropped 4 bases, with 6 bases sitting between them. Germline V gives CDR1 GTSNPN, CDR2 SVGIG (reference sequence). The CDR3 region is CAWSRGYEQYF. The CDR3 DNA is TGTGCCTGGAGTAGGGGATACGAGCAGTACTTC.

The chain has TRBV28 and TRBJ1-5; 8 positions agree with TRBD1. Per the germline V gene, CDR1 is MDHEN and CDR2 is SYDVKM. The CDR3 sequence is 18 residues long. J gave up 0 bases and V 1 base, and 8 bases lay outside the gene matches. CDR3 in DNA: TGTGCCAGCAGTTTATCCAGGGGGCTCGGTAGTAGCAATCAGCCCCAGCATTTT. Its protein product is CASSLSRGLGSSNQPQHF.